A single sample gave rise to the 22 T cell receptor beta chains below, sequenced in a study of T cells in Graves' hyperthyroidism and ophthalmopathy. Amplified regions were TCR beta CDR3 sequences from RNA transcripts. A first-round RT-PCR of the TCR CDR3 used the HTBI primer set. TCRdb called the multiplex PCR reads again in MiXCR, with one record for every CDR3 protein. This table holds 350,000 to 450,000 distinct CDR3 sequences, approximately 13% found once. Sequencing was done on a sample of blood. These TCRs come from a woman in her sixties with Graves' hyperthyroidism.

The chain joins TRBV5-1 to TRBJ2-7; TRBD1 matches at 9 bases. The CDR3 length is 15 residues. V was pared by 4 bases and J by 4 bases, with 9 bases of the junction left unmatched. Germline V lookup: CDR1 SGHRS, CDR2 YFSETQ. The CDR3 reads CASSMGQGELYEQYF. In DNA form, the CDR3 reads TGCGCCAGCAGCATGGGACAGGGCGAGTTATACGAGCAGTACTTC.

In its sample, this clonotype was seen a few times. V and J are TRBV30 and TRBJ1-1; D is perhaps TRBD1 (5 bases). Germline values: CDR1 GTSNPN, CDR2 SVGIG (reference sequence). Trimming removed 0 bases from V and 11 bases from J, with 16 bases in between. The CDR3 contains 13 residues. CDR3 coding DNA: TGTGCCTGGAGTGTACCCAGGCTAGGGGTGGCTTTCTTT. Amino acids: CAWSVPRLGVAFF.

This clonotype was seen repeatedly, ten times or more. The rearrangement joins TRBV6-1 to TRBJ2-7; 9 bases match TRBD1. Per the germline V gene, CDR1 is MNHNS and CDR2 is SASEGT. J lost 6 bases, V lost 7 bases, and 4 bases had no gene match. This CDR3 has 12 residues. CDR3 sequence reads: CASTRQGGEQYF. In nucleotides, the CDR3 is TGTGCCAGCACCCGACAGGGGGGCGAGCAGTACTTC.

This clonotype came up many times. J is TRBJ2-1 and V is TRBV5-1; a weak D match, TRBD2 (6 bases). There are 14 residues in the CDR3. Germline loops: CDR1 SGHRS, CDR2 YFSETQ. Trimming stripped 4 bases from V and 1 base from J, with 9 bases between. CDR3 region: CASSAGSSYNEQFF. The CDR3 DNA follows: TGCGCCAGCAGCGCCGGGAGTTCCTACAATGAGCAGTTCTTC.

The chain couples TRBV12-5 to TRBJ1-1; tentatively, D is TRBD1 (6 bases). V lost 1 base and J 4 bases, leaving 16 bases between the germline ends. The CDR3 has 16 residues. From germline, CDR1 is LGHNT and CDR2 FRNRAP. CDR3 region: CASGLDRGGGATEAFF. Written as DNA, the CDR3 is TGTGCTAGTGGTTTGGACCGTGGGGGGGGGGCCACTGAAGCTTTCTTT.

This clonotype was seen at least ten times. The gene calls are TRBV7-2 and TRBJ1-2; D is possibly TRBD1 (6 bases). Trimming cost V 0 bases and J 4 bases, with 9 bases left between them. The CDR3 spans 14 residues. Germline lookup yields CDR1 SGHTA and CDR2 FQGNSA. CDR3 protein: CASSLAGAPYGYTF. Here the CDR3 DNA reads TGTGCCAGCAGCTTAGCGGGGGCTCCCTATGGCTACACCTTC.

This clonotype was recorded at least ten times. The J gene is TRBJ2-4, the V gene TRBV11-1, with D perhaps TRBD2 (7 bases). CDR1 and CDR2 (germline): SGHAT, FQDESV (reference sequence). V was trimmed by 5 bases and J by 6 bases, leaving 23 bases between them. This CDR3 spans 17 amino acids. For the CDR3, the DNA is TGTGCCAGCAGCCCACGGGGGGCGGGACTTCGCGGAAACATTCAGTACTTC. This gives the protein CASSPRGAGLRGNIQYF.

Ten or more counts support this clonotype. The CDR3: CASSPGGETEQYF. For the CDR3, the DNA is TGTGCCAGCAGCCCAGGGGGAGAGACCGAGCAGTACTTC. The chain recombines TRBV7-6 with TRBJ2-7; 7 bases agree with TRBD1. The V gene end was trimmed by 5 bases and the J gene end by 6 bases; junction bases not matched to a gene: 7. This CDR3 has 13 amino acids. Per the germline V gene, CDR1 is SGHVS and CDR2 is FNYEAQ.

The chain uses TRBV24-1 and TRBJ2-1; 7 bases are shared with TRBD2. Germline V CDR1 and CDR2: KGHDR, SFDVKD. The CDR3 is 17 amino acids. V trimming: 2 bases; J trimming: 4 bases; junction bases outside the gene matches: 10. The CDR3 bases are TGTGCCACCAGTGATTCCAGTAAGACTAGCTGGTACAATGAGCAGTTCTTC. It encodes CATSDSSKTSWYNEQFF.

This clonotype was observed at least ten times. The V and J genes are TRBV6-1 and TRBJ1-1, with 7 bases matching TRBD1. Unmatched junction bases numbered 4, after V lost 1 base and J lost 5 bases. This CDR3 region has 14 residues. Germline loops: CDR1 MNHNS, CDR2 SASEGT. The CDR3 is CASSEDRGGTEAFF. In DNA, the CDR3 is TGTGCCAGCAGTGAAGACAGGGGAGGTACTGAAGCTTTCTTT.

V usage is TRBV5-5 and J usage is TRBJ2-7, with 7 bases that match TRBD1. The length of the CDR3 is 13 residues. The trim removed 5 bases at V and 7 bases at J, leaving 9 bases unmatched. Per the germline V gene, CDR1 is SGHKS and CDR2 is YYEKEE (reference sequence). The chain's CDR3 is CASSSTGMREQYF. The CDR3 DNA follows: TGTGCCAGCAGTTCGACAGGGATGAGGGAGCAGTACTTC.

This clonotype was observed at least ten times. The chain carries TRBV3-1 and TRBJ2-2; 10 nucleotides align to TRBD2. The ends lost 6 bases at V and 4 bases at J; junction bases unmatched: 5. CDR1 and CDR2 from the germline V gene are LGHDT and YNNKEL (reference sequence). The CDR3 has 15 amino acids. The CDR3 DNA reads TGTGCCAGCAGTCTTAGCGGGAGGTCCACCGGGGAGCTGTTTTTT. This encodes CASSLSGRSTGELFF.

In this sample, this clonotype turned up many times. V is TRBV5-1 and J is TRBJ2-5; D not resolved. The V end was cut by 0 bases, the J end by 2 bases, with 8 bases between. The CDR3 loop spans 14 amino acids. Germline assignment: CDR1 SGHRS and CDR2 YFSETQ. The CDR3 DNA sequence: TGCGCCAGCAGCTTGGGACCTGCACAAGAGACCCAGTACTTC. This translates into CASSLGPAQETQYF. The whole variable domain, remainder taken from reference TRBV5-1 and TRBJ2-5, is KAGVTQTPRYLIKTRGQQVTLSCSPISGHRSVSWYQQTPGQGLQFLFEYFSETQRNKGNFPGRFSGRQFSNSRSEMNVSTLELGDSALYLCASSLGPAQETQYFGPGTRLLVL.

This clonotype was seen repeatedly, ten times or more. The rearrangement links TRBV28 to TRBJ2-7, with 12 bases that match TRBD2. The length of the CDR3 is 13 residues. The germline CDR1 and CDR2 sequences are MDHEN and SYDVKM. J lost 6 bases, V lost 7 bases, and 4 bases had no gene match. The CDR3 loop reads CASKTSGRGEQYF. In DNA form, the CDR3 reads TGTGCCAGCAAGACTAGCGGGAGAGGCGAGCAGTACTTC.

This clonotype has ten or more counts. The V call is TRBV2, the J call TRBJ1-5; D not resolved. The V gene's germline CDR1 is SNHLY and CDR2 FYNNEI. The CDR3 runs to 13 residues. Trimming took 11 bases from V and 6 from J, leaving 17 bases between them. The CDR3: CAGTWDLGQPQHF. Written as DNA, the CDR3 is TGTGCCGGTACCTGGGATCTCGGTCAGCCCCAGCATTTT.

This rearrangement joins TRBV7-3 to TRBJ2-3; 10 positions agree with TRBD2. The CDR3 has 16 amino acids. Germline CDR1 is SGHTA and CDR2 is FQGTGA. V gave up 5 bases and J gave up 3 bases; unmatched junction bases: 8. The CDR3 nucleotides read TGTGCCAGCAGCCCGGGACTAGCGTCGGGGACAGATACGCAGTATTTT. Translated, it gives CASSPGLASGTDTQYF.

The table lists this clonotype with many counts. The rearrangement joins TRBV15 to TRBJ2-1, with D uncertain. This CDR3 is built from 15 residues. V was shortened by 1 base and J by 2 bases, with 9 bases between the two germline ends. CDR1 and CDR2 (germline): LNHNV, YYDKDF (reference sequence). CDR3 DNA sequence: TGTGCCACCAGCAGAGCCGGATACACCTACAATGAGCAGTTCTTC. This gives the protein CATSRAGYTYNEQFF.

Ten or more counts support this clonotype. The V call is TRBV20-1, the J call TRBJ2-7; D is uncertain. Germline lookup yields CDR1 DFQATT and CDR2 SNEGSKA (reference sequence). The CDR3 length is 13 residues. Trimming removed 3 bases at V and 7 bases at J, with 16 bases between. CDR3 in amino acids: CSASRTSSLEQYF. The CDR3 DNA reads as TGCAGTGCTAGTAGGACGAGCTCCTTGGAGCAGTACTTC.

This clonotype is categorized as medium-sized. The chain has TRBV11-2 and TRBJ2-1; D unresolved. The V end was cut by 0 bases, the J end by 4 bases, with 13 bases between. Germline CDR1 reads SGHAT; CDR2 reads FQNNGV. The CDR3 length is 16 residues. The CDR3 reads CASSLDPAIGYNEQFF. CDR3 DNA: TGTGCCAGCAGCTTAGATCCGGCTATAGGGTACAATGAGCAGTTCTTC.

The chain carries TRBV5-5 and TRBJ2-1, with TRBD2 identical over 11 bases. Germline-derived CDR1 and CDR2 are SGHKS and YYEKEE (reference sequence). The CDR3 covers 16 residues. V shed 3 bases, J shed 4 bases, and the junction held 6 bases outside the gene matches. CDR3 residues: CASSSGTSGTYNEQFF. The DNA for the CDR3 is TGTGCCAGCAGCTCCGGGACTAGCGGAACATACAATGAGCAGTTCTTC. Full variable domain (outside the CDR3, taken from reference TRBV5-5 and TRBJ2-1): DAGVTQSPTHLIKTRGQQVTLRCSPISGHKSVSWYQQVLGQGPQFIFQYYEKEERGRGNFPDRFSARQFPNYSSELNVNALLLGDSALYLCASSSGTSGTYNEQFFGPGTRLTVL.

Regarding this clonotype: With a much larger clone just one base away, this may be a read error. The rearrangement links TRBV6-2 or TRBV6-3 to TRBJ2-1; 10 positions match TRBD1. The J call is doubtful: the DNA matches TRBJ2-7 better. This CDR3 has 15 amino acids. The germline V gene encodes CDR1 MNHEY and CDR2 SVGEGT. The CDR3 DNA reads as TGTGCCAGCAGTTACCCGGGACAGGGGTACAATGAGCAGTACTTC. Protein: CASSYPGQGYNEQYF.

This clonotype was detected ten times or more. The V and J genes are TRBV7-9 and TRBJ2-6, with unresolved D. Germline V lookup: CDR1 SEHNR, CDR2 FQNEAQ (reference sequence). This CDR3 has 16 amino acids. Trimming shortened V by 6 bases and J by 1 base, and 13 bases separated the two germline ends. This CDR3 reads CASSPLSWSGANVLTF. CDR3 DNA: TGTGCCAGCAGTCCCTTGTCCTGGTCTGGGGCCAACGTCCTGACTTTC. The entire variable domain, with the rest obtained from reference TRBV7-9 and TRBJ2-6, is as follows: DTGVSQNPRHKITKRGQNVTFRCDPISEHNRLYWYRQTLGQGPEFLTYFQNEAQLEKSRLLSDRFSAERPKGSFSTLEIQRTEQGDSAMYLCASSPLSWSGANVLTFGAGSRLTVL.